One sample yielded the 30 T cell receptor beta chains listed below, sequenced in a study of OX40 agonist ivuxolimab in advanced cancers. Generated by immunoSEQ multiplex PCR, the TCRdb table keeps only in-frame clones and is missing some. Of around 80,000 clones listed, approximately 90% are singletons. Sequenced here: CD4+ or CD8+ T cells sorted from blood, sampled in a trial of the OX40 agonist ivuxolimab. The receptors were sampled from an adult with an advanced solid tumor such as melanoma, head and neck, liver or kidney cancer.

In nucleotides, the CDR3 is TGTGCCAGCAGTTATCTTAGGGCAGGCGAGCAGTACTTC. Translation gives CASSYLRAGEQYF. The rearrangement uses TRBV6-5 and TRBJ2-7; D not certain. Germline V gene data show CDR1 as MNHEY and CDR2 as SVGAGI. The V and J ends lost 3 bases and 6 bases respectively, with 12 bases between them. CDR3 length: 13 amino acids.

The chain links TRBV5-1 to TRBJ1-2; D is uncertain. Trimming left V 1 base short and J 4 bases short, with 14 bases between. This CDR3 is built from 15 residues. Germline CDR1 is SGHRS and CDR2 is YFSETQ. CDR3 sequence reads: CASSLRRQVPYGYTF. The CDR3 DNA reads TGCGCCAGCAGCTTGCGGCGGCAGGTTCCCTATGGCTACACCTTC.

The chain carries TRBV2 and TRBJ1-2, with 8 bases matching TRBD1. Germline assignment: CDR1 SNHLY and CDR2 FYNNEI. The junction had 6 bases not matched to a gene; V was cut back by 8 bases and J by 4 bases. CDR3 length equals 13 residues. The CDR3 here is CASQGQEFYGYTF. In nucleotides, the CDR3 is TGTGCCAGCCAGGGACAGGAATTCTATGGCTACACCTTC.

The chain links TRBV18 to TRBJ2-2; tentatively, D is TRBD1 or TRBD2 (6 bases each). V was cut by 3 bases and J by 5 bases, with 16 bases left in between. The CDR3 has 16 amino acids. The V gene's germline CDR1 is KGHSH and CDR2 LQKENI. The CDR3 nucleotides read TGTGCCAGCTCACCGCGATCTCGGGGGCGGACCGGGGAGCTGTTTTTT. This encodes CASSPRSRGRTGELFF.

The rearrangement links TRBV15 to TRBJ2-1; no clear D. The ends were cut back, 0 bases at V and 3 bases at J, with 12 bases in the middle. This CDR3 comprises 16 residues. Germline assignment: CDR1 LNHNV and CDR2 YYDKDF (reference sequence). CDR3 bases: TGTGCCACCAGCAGAGAAGAGGCCTCCTACTACAATGAGCAGTTCTTC. This codes for CATSREEASYYNEQFF.

The chain carries TRBV5-4 and TRBJ2-5, with D perhaps TRBD1 (8 bases). Germline V gives CDR1 SGHNT, CDR2 YYREEE (reference sequence). V was cut by 4 bases and J by 5 bases, with 12 bases left in between. The CDR3 contains 13 residues. As DNA, the CDR3 is TGTGCCAGCAGCCCACAGGGGGGGGAGACCCAGTACTTC. Translated: CASSPQGGETQYF. The entire variable domain, with the rest obtained from reference TRBV5-4 and TRBJ2-5, is as follows: ETGVTQSPTHLIKTRGQQVTLRCSSQSGHNTVSWYQQALGQGPQFIFQYYREEENGRGNFPPRFSGLQFPNYSSELNVNALELDDSALYLCASSPQGGETQYFGPGTRLLVL.

The V call is TRBV5-4, the J call TRBJ2-1, with TRBD2 matching over 9 bases. CDR3 size: 16 residues. The V gene end was trimmed by 4 bases and the J gene end by 5 bases; junction bases not matched to a gene: 10. The germline CDR1 and CDR2 sequences are SGHNT and YYREEE (reference sequence). This chain's CDR3 is CASSPLAGVGNNEQFF. In nucleotides, the CDR3 is TGTGCCAGCAGCCCCTTAGCGGGAGTCGGAAACAATGAGCAGTTCTTC.

This clone was seen a handful of times. The rearrangement joins TRBV6-6 to TRBJ1-5; D is unresolved. V lost 5 bases, J lost 6 bases, and 11 bases lay in between. The CDR3 runs 13 residues. CDR1 and CDR2 from the germline V gene are MNHNY and SVGAGI (reference sequence). The CDR3: CASSTGGSQPQHF. DNA of the CDR3: TGTGCCAGCAGTACGGGAGGGAGTCAGCCCCAGCATTTT.

This clone was recorded only once. The chain carries TRBV5-4 and TRBJ1-1; D is unresolved. V was cut by 4 bases and J by 1 base, with 11 bases left in between. This CDR3 comprises 14 residues. The germline gives CDR1 SGHNT, CDR2 YYREEE (reference sequence). The CDR3 coding sequence is TGTGCCAGCAGCACGATACAAAGGAACACTGAAGCTTTCTTT. This translates into CASSTIQRNTEAFF.

The chain carries TRBV29-1 and TRBJ1-2, with D uncertain. V lost 4 bases and J 7 bases, leaving 16 bases between the germline ends. Germline V CDR1 and CDR2: SQVTM, ANQGSEA. This CDR3 has 13 residues. CDR3 amino acids: CSVGDLGAGGYTF. The CDR3, as DNA: TGCAGCGTTGGGGATCTGGGAGCGGGTGGCTACACCTTC.

A note on this clone: One end of the junction is discordant with germline, which a read error may explain. The V gene is TRBV30, the J gene TRBJ2-7, with D perhaps matching TRBD1 or TRBD2 (5 bases each). Germline V gives CDR1 GTSNPN, CDR2 SVGIG (reference sequence). The CDR3 runs 11 residues. This chain's CDR3 is CGAAVNYEQYF. DNA for the CDR3: TGCGGGGCAGCGGTAAACTACGAGCAGTACTTC.

To note about this clone: Distinct nucleotide sequences in the sample also encode this CDR3. The chain is built from TRBV9 and TRBJ2-5; D not resolved. The germline CDR1 and CDR2 sequences are SGDLS and YYNGEE. Between the trimmed V and J ends, which lost 0 bases and 4 bases, there was a span of 4 bases. The CDR3 contains 12 residues. The CDR3 region is CASSVVGETQYF. The DNA for the CDR3 is TGTGCCAGCAGCGTAGTAGGAGAGACCCAGTACTTC.

The rearrangement uses TRBV2 and TRBJ1-4; D possibly corresponds to TRBD1 (5 bases). The V end was cut by 6 bases, the J end by 8 bases, with 19 bases between. This CDR3 has 15 amino acids. Germline V gene sequence: CDR1 SNHLY, CDR2 FYNNEI. The CDR3 coding sequence is TGTGCCAGCAGCCAATCAGGGATGTGGGACGAAAAACTGTTTTTT. Residues: CASSQSGMWDEKLFF.

CDR3 nucleotide sequence: TGTGCCAGCAGCGCGGGACTAGCGGGAGACTACGAGCAGTACTTC. This sequence encodes CASSAGLAGDYEQYF. The V call is TRBV9, the J call TRBJ2-7, with 14 nucleotides matching TRBD2. With 3 bases clipped from V and 3 bases from J, the junction kept 2 bases outside the gene matches. Germline V gives CDR1 SGDLS, CDR2 YYNGEE. The CDR3 consists of 15 residues.

V gene TRBV7-9 combines with J gene TRBJ1-3; D gene unclear. Trimming removed 3 bases at V and 0 bases at J, with 15 bases between. The CDR3 contains 17 residues. In germline, CDR1 is SEHNR, CDR2 FQNEAQ (reference sequence). The chain's CDR3 is CASSFGDVPSSGNTIYF. CDR3 nucleotides: TGTGCCAGCAGCTTCGGCGACGTTCCGAGCTCTGGAAACACCATATATTTT.

The chain's CDR3 is CASSRILAGGNEQFF. The CDR3 DNA reads TGTGCCAGCAGCCGTATACTAGCGGGAGGCAATGAGCAGTTCTTC. The chain has TRBV6-5 and TRBJ2-1; 12 positions match TRBD2. The germline V gene encodes CDR1 MNHEY and CDR2 SVGAGI. Trimming at V came to 6 bases and at J to 6 bases, leaving 6 bases not matched to a gene. CDR3 length: 15 amino acids.

The V call is TRBV19, the J call TRBJ1-5; unclear D gene. The V gene's germline CDR1 is LNHDA and CDR2 SQIVND (reference sequence). V shed 6 bases and J shed 5 bases, with 8 bases lying between them. The CDR3 is 12 amino acids. The CDR3 sequence: CASSTPDQPQHF. The CDR3 region has the DNA TGTGCCAGTAGCACGCCGGATCAGCCCCAGCATTTT.

J is TRBJ2-3 and V is TRBV15, with 9 bases fitting TRBD2. Germline V lookup: CDR1 LNHNV, CDR2 YYDKDF (reference sequence). With 3 bases clipped from V and 5 bases from J, the junction kept 9 bases outside the gene matches. This CDR3 region has 16 residues. The CDR3 region is CATSRGTSIRGDTQYF. In DNA, the CDR3 is TGTGCCACCAGCAGGGGGACTAGCATCAGGGGAGATACGCAGTATTTT.

V and J are TRBV7-9 and TRBJ2-5; 7 bases agree with TRBD1. V dropped 1 base and J dropped 1; count of bases not matched to a gene: 6. Germline V gene data show CDR1 as SEHNR and CDR2 as FQNEAQ (reference sequence). The CDR3 extends over 16 amino acids. The CDR3 protein is CASSLGRQGLQETQYF. The CDR3 DNA sequence: TGTGCCAGCAGCTTAGGCCGACAGGGCCTCCAAGAGACCCAGTACTTC.

The chain carries TRBV6-1 and TRBJ1-3; D is unresolved. CDR1 and CDR2 from the germline V gene are MNHNS and SASEGT. V was shortened by 7 bases and J by 2 bases, with 15 bases between the two germline ends. The CDR3 loop spans 15 amino acids. CDR3 sequence reads: CASILREGAGNTIYF. In nucleotides, the CDR3 is TGTGCCAGCATTCTAAGGGAAGGAGCTGGAAACACCATATATTTT.

The chain recombines TRBV19 with TRBJ2-1; D remains ambiguous. V was pared by 9 bases and J by 0 bases, with 9 bases between. From germline, CDR1 is LNHDA and CDR2 SQIVND (reference sequence). CDR3 length: 13 amino acids. The CDR3 nucleotides read TGTGCCAGCACCGTCTCCTCCTACAATGAGCAGTTCTTC. It translates to CASTVSSYNEQFF.

The J gene is TRBJ1-3, the V gene TRBV7-2; the D is unclear. CDR1 SGHTA and CDR2 FQGNSA come from the germline V gene. Trimming stripped 3 bases from V and 2 bases from J, with 5 bases between. This CDR3 has 13 residues. The CDR3 DNA sequence: TGTGCCAGCAGCTTGGCACCTGGAAACACCATATATTTT. This sequence encodes CASSLAPGNTIYF.

The chain links TRBV6-1 to TRBJ1-5, with a weak D call TRBD1 (6 bases). The CDR3 covers 15 residues. The V end was cut by 4 bases, the J end by 7 bases, with 17 bases between. CDR1 is MNHNS and CDR2 is SASEGT in the germline V gene. DNA for the CDR3: TGTGCCAGCAGTGTATCCAGGGGTGCTTGGCAGCCCCAGCATTTT. Residues: CASSVSRGAWQPQHF.

The rearrangement links TRBV30 to TRBJ1-5, with 8 bases fitting TRBD1. CDR3 size: 13 residues. The germline CDR1 and CDR2 sequences are GTSNPN and SVGIG (reference sequence). V gave up 7 bases and J gave up 5 bases; unmatched junction bases: 7. CDR3 loop: CAYRGTGDQPQHF. CDR3 DNA: TGTGCCTATAGGGGGACAGGCGATCAGCCCCAGCATTTT.

The V call is TRBV27, the J call TRBJ2-1; TRBD2 might be the D (6 bases). The CDR3 is made up of 17 amino acids. Germline CDR1 reads MNHEY; CDR2 reads SMNVEV (reference sequence). Trimming took 1 base from V and 2 from J, leaving 15 bases between them. This chain's CDR3 is CASSLFPVAAAYNEQFF. CDR3 coding DNA: TGTGCCAGCAGTTTATTTCCCGTAGCGGCCGCCTACAATGAGCAGTTCTTC.

This clone was counted a single time. V and J are TRBV27 and TRBJ2-5, with TRBD1 matching 11 bases. The V gene end was trimmed by 2 bases and the J gene end by 5 bases; junction bases not matched to a gene: 10. Germline assignment: CDR1 MNHEY and CDR2 SMNVEV (reference sequence). The CDR3 runs 17 residues. The CDR3 spells CASSLMWGQGGVETQYF. The CDR3 nucleotides read TGTGCCAGCAGTTTAATGTGGGGACAGGGGGGAGTGGAGACCCAGTACTTC.

The genes are TRBV27 and TRBJ2-3, with TRBD1 matching 7 bases. The ends lost 6 bases at V and 6 bases at J; junction bases unmatched: 12. The CDR3 totals 15 residues. CDR1 MNHEY and CDR2 SMNVEV come from the germline V gene (reference sequence). CDR3: CASSPRGMGTDTQYF. CDR3 in DNA: TGTGCCAGCAGCCCCAGGGGGATGGGAACCGATACGCAGTATTTT.

This rearrangement joins TRBV10-2 to TRBJ2-7; D gene ambiguous. Germline lookup yields CDR1 WSHSY and CDR2 SAAADI. Trimming cost V 10 bases and J 2 bases, with 12 bases left between them. CDR3 length: 12 amino acids. The CDR3: CATQPGPYEQYF. The CDR3 DNA reads as TGCGCCACCCAACCCGGGCCCTACGAGCAGTACTTC.

The DNA of the CDR3 is TGTGCCAGCAGCTTCGCAGTCTCAGGTGGAAACACCATATATTTT. Amino acid sequence: CASSFAVSGGNTIYF. The genes are TRBV11-1 and TRBJ1-3; D is unresolved. Trimming left V 3 bases short and J 3 bases short, with 12 bases between. Germline-derived CDR1 and CDR2 are SGHAT and FQDESV (reference sequence). This CDR3 contains 15 residues.

With regard to this clone: Within the sample, other DNA sequences also encode this same CDR3. The J gene is TRBJ1-1, the V gene TRBV5-1; maybe TRBD1 (5 bases). This CDR3 contains 13 residues. The germline V gene has CDR1 SGHRS and CDR2 YFSETQ. V was clipped by 0 bases and J by 4 bases, with 7 bases between them. The CDR3 nucleotides are TGCGCCAGCAGCTTGGACGGGGGCACTGAAGCTTTCTTT. Its translation: CASSLDGGTEAFF.